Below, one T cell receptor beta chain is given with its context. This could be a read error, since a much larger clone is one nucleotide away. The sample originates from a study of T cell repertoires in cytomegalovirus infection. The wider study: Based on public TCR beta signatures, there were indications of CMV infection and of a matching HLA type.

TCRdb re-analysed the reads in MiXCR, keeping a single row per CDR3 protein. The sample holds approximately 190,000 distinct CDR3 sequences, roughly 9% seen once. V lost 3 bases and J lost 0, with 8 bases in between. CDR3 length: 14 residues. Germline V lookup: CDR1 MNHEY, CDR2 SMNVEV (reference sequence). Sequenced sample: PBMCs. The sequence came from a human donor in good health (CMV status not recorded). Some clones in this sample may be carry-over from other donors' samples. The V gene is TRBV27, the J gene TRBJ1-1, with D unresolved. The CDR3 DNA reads TGTGCCAGCAGTTTTAGCGTGATGAACACTGAAGCTTTCTTT. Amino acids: CASSFSVMNTEAFF.